Following are 21 T cell receptor beta chains from one sample sequenced in a study of cytomegalovirus exposure and HLA in healthy donors. The repertoire was sequenced with immunoSEQ multiplex PCR; TCRdb's copy has only in-frame clones and lacks some. Here the sample spans around 260,000 clones, less than 95% being singletons. Sequencing was carried out using PBMCs. The receptors shown here come from a woman between 25 and 40 years old in good health and CMV-seronegative.

The chain carries TRBV29-1 and TRBJ1-2; 8 positions agree with TRBD1. V lost 3 bases and J lost 6; bases outside the gene matches: 18. The CDR3 runs to 17 residues. Germline V CDR1 and CDR2: SQVTM, ANQGSEA. CDR3 in DNA: TGCAGCGTTGAGTCTATCGGACCCGGGACAGGTGGGCATGGCTACACCTTC. This translates into CSVESIGPGTGGHGYTF.

The rearrangement joins TRBV9 to TRBJ2-5; D possibly corresponds to TRBD1 (6 bases). V was trimmed by 0 bases and J by 1 base, leaving 10 bases between them. The CDR3 contains 15 residues. The germline V gene encodes CDR1 SGDLS and CDR2 YYNGEE. In DNA form, the CDR3 reads TGTGCCAGCAGCGTAGGGACAGCCACCCAAGAGACCCAGTACTTC. As protein: CASSVGTATQETQYF.

Concerning this clone itself: Other DNA variants within this sample encode the same CDR3. V is TRBV7-3 and J is TRBJ1-1; perhaps TRBD1 as D (5 bases). Germline V lookup: CDR1 SGHTA, CDR2 FQGTGA. The V end was cut by 1 base, the J end by 2 bases, with 8 bases between. The CDR3 is 14 amino acids. Written as DNA, the CDR3 is TGTGCCAGCAGCTTAATGGGGCCAAACACTGAAGCTTTCTTT. The encoded protein is CASSLMGPNTEAFF.

The chain links TRBV15 to TRBJ2-7, with 9 nucleotides matching TRBD2. The V gene's germline CDR1 is LNHNV and CDR2 YYDKDF (reference sequence). V was clipped by 0 bases and J by 4 bases; unmatched bases: 10. The CDR3 is 17 residues long. Here the CDR3 reads CATSRDQVAGEVYEQYF. The CDR3 coding sequence is TGTGCCACCAGCAGAGATCAGGTAGCGGGAGAAGTATACGAGCAGTACTTC.

The chain couples TRBV18 to TRBJ2-3; TRBD2 agrees at 15 bases. V gave up 3 bases and J gave up 1 base; unmatched junction bases: 5. Germline V gene sequence: CDR1 KGHSH, CDR2 LQKENI. This CDR3 comprises 18 residues. The CDR3 DNA sequence: TGTGCCAGCTCACCCAAGTGGACTAGCGGGAGGGGCACAGATACGCAGTATTTT. It encodes CASSPKWTSGRGTDTQYF.

The V and J genes are TRBV4-3 and TRBJ2-7; possible D gene TRBD1, 5 bases. Trimming pared 0 bases from V and 5 bases from J, leaving 14 bases between. Germline CDR1 reads LGHNA; CDR2 reads YSLEER. The CDR3 sequence is 15 residues long. CDR3 nucleotide sequence: TGCGCCAGCAGCCAAGATGGGAACAGGTTGAACGAGCAGTACTTC. Protein: CASSQDGNRLNEQYF.

The chain joins TRBV5-1 to TRBJ2-5, with TRBD1 as a possible D gene (5 bases). V was pared by 6 bases and J by 4 bases, with 7 bases between. The length of the CDR3 is 11 residues. Germline-derived CDR1 and CDR2 are SGHRS and YFSETQ. The CDR3 sequence is CASNRGETQYF. In nucleotides, the CDR3 is TGCGCCAGCAATAGGGGAGAGACCCAGTACTTC.

CDR3 residues: CASSSRKTQYF. For the CDR3, the DNA is TGTGCCAGCAGCTCTCGGAAGACCCAGTACTTC. The chain is built from TRBV7-2 and TRBJ2-5; D gene unclear. The germline V gene encodes CDR1 SGHTA and CDR2 FQGNSA. The V end was cut by 4 bases, the J end by 6 bases, with 6 bases between. The CDR3 spans 11 residues. Together with reference TRBV7-2 and TRBJ2-5, the CDR3 gives the full variable domain: GAGVSQSPSNKVTEKGKDVELRCDPISGHTALYWYRQSLGQGLEFLIYFQGNSAPDKSGLPSDRFSAERTGGSVSTLTIQRTQQEDSAVYLCASSSRKTQYFGPGTRLLVL.

The CDR3 DNA follows: TGTGCCAGCAGTTACAGGGAGAGCTCCTACGAGCAGTACTTC. It yields the protein CASSYRESSYEQYF. V and J are TRBV6-6 and TRBJ2-7; a possible D gene is TRBD2 (5 bases). The CDR3 length is 14 residues. V was clipped by 2 bases and J by 0 bases, with 8 bases between them. Germline-derived CDR1 and CDR2 are MNHNY and SVGAGI (reference sequence).

V and J are TRBV19 and TRBJ2-7, with D perhaps matching TRBD2 (6 bases). Trimming took off 3 bases at V and 2 bases at J, with 11 bases between the two ends. Germline values: CDR1 LNHDA, CDR2 SQIVND (reference sequence). This CDR3 spans 14 amino acids. For the CDR3, the DNA is TGTGCCAGTAGTATGGGGCGGGACGCCTACGAGCAGTACTTC. Amino acids: CASSMGRDAYEQYF.

This sequence joins TRBV7-2 and TRBJ2-7, with D perhaps matching TRBD2 (5 bases). The CDR3 is made up of 14 amino acids. Germline V gene sequence: CDR1 SGHTA, CDR2 FQGNSA. V was cut by 5 bases and J by 5 bases, with 16 bases left in between. The CDR3 is CASSPPPGRHEQYF. For the CDR3, the DNA is TGTGCCAGCAGCCCACCTCCGGGAAGGCACGAGCAGTACTTC.

The rearrangement uses TRBV7-3 and TRBJ2-5; a weak D match, TRBD1 (6 bases). Trimming stripped 2 bases from V and 5 bases from J, with 21 bases between. Germline V lookup: CDR1 SGHTA, CDR2 FQGTGA. The CDR3 sequence is 17 residues long. The CDR3 loop reads CASSLRPRGQFGETQYF. The CDR3 DNA sequence: TGTGCCAGCAGCTTACGTCCCCGGGGACAATTCGGGGAGACCCAGTACTTC.

The CDR3 nucleotides are TGTGCCAGCAGTGAAAATGCCTCCGGAAGGGTGGGTGAGCAGTACTTC. It specifies CASSENASGRVGEQYF. This rearrangement joins TRBV6-1 to TRBJ2-5; unclear D gene. Trimming took 2 bases from V and 11 from J, leaving 24 bases between them. Per germline, CDR1 MNHNS and CDR2 SASEGT. CDR3 size: 16 residues.

This chain uses TRBV2 with TRBJ2-7; possible D gene TRBD2, 6 bases. V was cut by 0 bases and J by 6 bases, with 9 bases left in between. The CDR3 is 13 residues long. Per germline, CDR1 SNHLY and CDR2 FYNNEI. Written as DNA, the CDR3 is TGTGCCAGCAGTGAAGCGCGGGGAGGCGAGCAGTACTTC. It specifies CASSEARGGEQYF.

V is TRBV5-4 and J is TRBJ2-1; TRBD1 matches at 9 bases. Germline trimming cut 5 bases from V and 4 bases from J; bases unmatched to any gene: 7. The V gene's germline CDR1 is SGHNT and CDR2 YYREEE (reference sequence). CDR3 length: 15 amino acids. The chain's CDR3 is CASRTGTGPYNEQFF. CDR3 DNA sequence: TGTGCCAGCAGGACCGGGACAGGGCCTTACAATGAGCAGTTCTTC.

This sequence joins TRBV7-2 and TRBJ2-3, with no clear D. The CDR3 length is 17 residues. The V gene lost 4 bases and the J gene lost 2 bases, with 19 bases spanning the gap. Germline V gene lookup returns CDR1 SGHTA and CDR2 FQGNSA. This chain's CDR3 is CASSSQSTLVYTDTQYF. The CDR3 nucleotides read TGTGCCAGCAGCTCCCAAAGTACCCTAGTCTACACAGATACGCAGTATTTT. The whole variable domain, filled in from reference TRBV7-2 and TRBJ2-3, reads GAGVSQSPSNKVTEKGKDVELRCDPISGHTALYWYRQSLGQGLEFLIYFQGNSAPDKSGLPSDRFSAERTGGSVSTLTIQRTQQEDSAVYLCASSSQSTLVYTDTQYFGPGTRLTVL.

The chain uses TRBV6-4 and TRBJ2-7; no firm D call. Trimming removed 4 bases from V and 2 bases from J, with 9 bases in between. Germline V lookup: CDR1 MRHNA, CDR2 SNTAGT. The CDR3 has 13 amino acids. The CDR3 region is CASSAPVPYEQYF. The CDR3 DNA reads as TGTGCCAGCAGTGCCCCGGTACCCTACGAGCAGTACTTC.

CDR3 protein: CSVRYRGASETQYF. CDR3 bases: TGCAGCGTTCGTTACAGGGGCGCATCGGAGACCCAGTACTTC. The chain links TRBV29-1 to TRBJ2-5; the match to TRBD1 covers 7 bases. The V and J ends lost 5 bases and 5 bases, in that order; junction bases with no gene match: 11. This CDR3 is 14 amino acids long. Germline V gene lookup returns CDR1 SQVTM and CDR2 ANQGSEA.

The chain has TRBV4-1 and TRBJ2-2; 7 positions match TRBD2. CDR1 is MGHRA and CDR2 is YSYEKL in the germline V gene. The V gene end was trimmed by 4 bases and the J gene end by 3 bases; junction bases not matched to a gene: 5. CDR3 length equals 15 residues. This CDR3 is CASSLSSGDTGELFF. DNA of the CDR3: TGCGCCAGCAGCCTCTCCAGCGGGGACACCGGGGAGCTGTTTTTT.

The count of this clone is one. The genes are TRBV29-1 and TRBJ2-3; no clear D gene. The length of the CDR3 is 14 residues. V was cut by 5 bases and J by 0 bases, with 12 bases left in between. Germline-derived CDR1 and CDR2 are SQVTM and ANQGSEA. The CDR3, as DNA: TGCAGCGTTTCGGGTCTGCAGAGCACAGATACGCAGTATTTT. The encoded protein is CSVSGLQSTDTQYF.

The V gene is TRBV2, the J gene TRBJ1-1; 7 nucleotides match TRBD1. The CDR3 is 15 amino acids. Per the germline V gene, CDR1 is SNHLY and CDR2 is FYNNEI. Unmatched junction bases numbered 15, after V lost 3 bases and J lost 11 bases. CDR3 loop: CASSESRDRAGRAFF. The CDR3 DNA reads TGTGCCAGCAGTGAGTCGAGAGACAGGGCAGGTCGGGCTTTCTTT.